The 30 T cell receptor beta chains reported below all come from one sample, sequenced in a study of early stage breast cancer tumors. This table comes from immunoSEQ multiplex PCR, and its TCRdb copy is limited to in-frame clones, with some not included. The data show 39,000 or so clones, around two thirds seen once. Sequenced input: blood. The receptor source for this set is a person aged 45-60 years with breast cancer.

The chain recombines TRBV25-1 with TRBJ2-1; 8 bases line up with TRBD1. Germline CDR1 reads MGHDK; CDR2 reads SYGVNS. The CDR3 has 15 residues. After removal of 5 bases from V and 7 bases from J, the junction contained 10 bases not matched to a gene. The CDR3 is CASSRTPDRDNEQFF. The CDR3 coding sequence is TGTGCCAGCAGTAGGACCCCGGACAGGGATAATGAGCAGTTCTTC.

This clone has just a few counts. V gene TRBV9 combines with J gene TRBJ2-1; possibly TRBD2 for D (5 bases). Germline CDR1 is SGDLS and CDR2 is YYNGEE. Trimming stripped 2 bases from V and 5 bases from J, with 14 bases between. The CDR3 runs to 15 residues. Written as DNA, the CDR3 is TGTGCCAGCAGCGTGACGGGGAGCTTGAACAATGAGCAGTTCTTC. Amino acids: CASSVTGSLNNEQFF. Supplemented by reference TRBV9 and TRBJ2-1, the full variable domain reads DSGVTQTPKHLITATGQRVTLRCSPRSGDLSVYWYQQSLDQGLQFLIQYYNGEERAKGNILERFSAQQFPDLHSELNLSSLELGDSALYFCASSVTGSLNNEQFFGPGTRLTVL.

This sequence joins TRBV6-5 and TRBJ1-1; 7 bases align to TRBD1. Germline lookup yields CDR1 MNHEY and CDR2 SVGAGI. J was trimmed by 5 bases and V by 4 bases; bases with no gene match: 7. The CDR3 spans 14 residues. The CDR3 region has the DNA TGTGCCAGCAGTTTCCTGACAGGGAGTACTGAAGCTTTCTTT. This codes for CASSFLTGSTEAFF.

The chain employs TRBV30 and TRBJ1-1; weak D call: TRBD1 (5 bases). CDR3 size: 11 residues. Trimming shortened V by 1 base and J by 6 bases, and 6 bases separated the two germline ends. Germline V gene lookup returns CDR1 GTSNPN and CDR2 SVGIG (reference sequence). CDR3 loop: CAWSGGAEAFF. The CDR3 coding sequence is TGTGCCTGGAGTGGGGGGGCTGAAGCTTTCTTT.

J is TRBJ1-2 and V is TRBV27; D unclear. The V gene lost 3 bases and the J gene lost 0 bases, with 11 bases spanning the gap. From germline, CDR1 is MNHEY and CDR2 SMNVEV (reference sequence). The length of the CDR3 is 15 residues. CDR3 region: CASSFRSSSNYGYTF. The DNA of the CDR3 is TGTGCCAGCAGTTTCCGCAGTTCGTCTAACTATGGCTACACCTTC.

The J gene is TRBJ1-2, the V gene TRBV6-1; 10 nucleotides agree with TRBD1. The V gene's germline CDR1 is MNHNS and CDR2 SASEGT. The J segment lost 7 bases and the V segment lost 11 bases, leaving 10 bases of the junction unmatched. This CDR3 spans 13 amino acids. The CDR3: CAGHRTGGFGYTF. The CDR3 DNA follows: TGTGCCGGACACCGGACAGGGGGGTTTGGCTACACCTTC.

The V gene is TRBV29-1, the J gene TRBJ1-1, with D uncertain. The CDR3 loop spans 13 amino acids. The germline V gene encodes CDR1 SQVTM and CDR2 ANQGSEA. Trimming took off 5 bases at V and 7 bases at J, with 17 bases between the two ends. CDR3 coding DNA: TGCAGCGTTAGGGCCGCGGGAGACGGTGAAGCTTTCTTT. This sequence encodes CSVRAAGDGEAFF.

This chain joins TRBV4-1 and TRBJ2-2; D unresolved. The germline V and J ends were trimmed by 0 bases and 8 bases, with 10 bases remaining between them. This CDR3 has 14 residues. Germline V gene lookup returns CDR1 MGHRA and CDR2 YSYEKL. This CDR3 reads CASSQDNYAGELFF. CDR3 nucleotides: TGCGCCAGCAGCCAAGATAATTATGCGGGGGAGCTGTTTTTT.

This chain links TRBV6-1 with TRBJ1-5, with 7 bases fitting TRBD1. The length of the CDR3 is 15 residues. V lost 3 bases and J lost 6; bases outside the gene matches: 8. Germline V gene data show CDR1 as MNHNS and CDR2 as SASEGT. In nucleotides, the CDR3 is TGTGCCAGCAGTGAGGGCAGGGGGAACGGTCAGCCCCAGCATTTT. Translating gives CASSEGRGNGQPQHF.

A single count supports this clone. The chain combines TRBV7-3 with TRBJ2-1; 7 bases match TRBD2. The CDR3 extends over 15 amino acids. V gave up 5 bases and J gave up 5 bases; unmatched junction bases: 9. CDR1 is SGHTA and CDR2 is FQGTGA in the germline V gene. The CDR3 nucleotides are TGTGCCAGCAGCCTCCCAAGGGGAGGGCACAATGAGCAGTTCTTC. It yields the protein CASSLPRGGHNEQFF.

This clone was found a few times. The chain links TRBV18 to TRBJ2-7, with D hard to call. The V end was cut by 2 bases, the J end by 5 bases, with 10 bases between. The CDR3 has 13 residues. The germline gives CDR1 KGHSH, CDR2 LQKENI. Written as DNA, the CDR3 is TGTGCCAGCTCACCAGGAAGAGGCGACGAGCAGTACTTC. As protein: CASSPGRGDEQYF. Complete variable domain (other parts from reference TRBV18 and TRBJ2-7): NAGVMQNPRHLVRRRGQEARLRCSPMKGHSHVYWYRQLPEEGLKFMVYLQKENIIDESGMPKERFSAEFPKEGPSILRIQQVVRGDSAAYFCASSPGRGDEQYFGPGTRLTVT.

Only a few counts were recorded for this clone. The chain recombines TRBV19 with TRBJ1-1, with a possible D match to TRBD1 (5 bases). This CDR3 comprises 14 residues. Germline V gene sequence: CDR1 LNHDA, CDR2 SQIVND (reference sequence). Trimming shortened V by 1 base and J by 10 bases, and 16 bases separated the two germline ends. The CDR3 nucleotides are TGTGCCAGTAGTATAGGCAGATCCCCCGGGGGAGCTTTCTTT. Translated, it gives CASSIGRSPGGAFF.

In the case of this clone: A read error may produce the germline difference seen at one junction end. Here the CDR3 reads CASSLGQGSYNEQFF. The CDR3 DNA sequence: TGTGCTAGCAGCTTAGGACAGGGGTCCTACAATGAGCAGTTCTTC. V gene TRBV7-7 combines with J gene TRBJ2-1; TRBD1 aligns across 9 bases. Germline V gene sequence: CDR1 SSHAT, CDR2 FNYEAQ (reference sequence). The CDR3 runs 15 residues.

This clone was counted once. J is TRBJ2-3 and V is TRBV7-9; D might be TRBD1 (5 bases). Between the trimmed V and J ends, which lost 2 bases and 0 bases, there was a span of 9 bases. The germline V gene has CDR1 SEHNR and CDR2 FQNEAQ (reference sequence). This CDR3 is built from 15 residues. The CDR3 reads CASSLQGTSTDTQYF. The CDR3 DNA follows: TGTGCCAGCAGCTTACAGGGAACTAGCACAGATACGCAGTATTTT.

Here the CDR3 reads CASSSQMSDTQYF. For the CDR3, the DNA is TGTGCCAGCAGCTCACAGATGTCAGATACGCAGTATTTT. The V and J genes are TRBV7-8 and TRBJ2-3; D uncertain. Trimming took 4 bases from V and 4 from J, leaving 9 bases between them. Germline V gene lookup returns CDR1 SGHVS and CDR2 FQNEAQ. The CDR3 sequence is 13 residues long.

This rearrangement joins TRBV25-1 to TRBJ2-3; D possibly corresponds to TRBD1 (6 bases). Germline V gives CDR1 MGHDK, CDR2 SYGVNS. CDR3 length: 15 amino acids. The germline V and J ends were trimmed by 6 bases and 2 bases, with 15 bases remaining between them. CDR3 nucleotide sequence: TGTGCCAGCAGGATGAGGGGGTATCCCACAGATACGCAGTATTTT. Protein sequence: CASRMRGYPTDTQYF.

This chain connects TRBV6-6 to TRBJ1-3; a weak D match, TRBD1 (5 bases). The length of the CDR3 is 13 residues. Germline V lookup: CDR1 MNHNY, CDR2 SVGAGI (reference sequence). Trimming stripped 11 bases from V and 4 bases from J, with 15 bases between. The DNA of the CDR3 is TGTGCCGGGGGGTCCCCGCCCGGAAACACCATATATTTT. Amino acids: CAGGSPPGNTIYF.

The chain combines TRBV18 with TRBJ2-2, with D unclear. Germline loops: CDR1 KGHSH, CDR2 LQKENI. Deletions cut 2 bases from V and 2 bases from J, with 6 bases between. CDR3 size: 14 residues. The CDR3, as DNA: TGTGCCAGCTCACCAGGGCAAAACACCGGGGAGCTGTTTTTT. This sequence encodes CASSPGQNTGELFF.

The rearrangement links TRBV7-2 to TRBJ2-2; a possible D gene is TRBD1 (6 bases). The length of the CDR3 is 15 residues. CDR1 is SGHTA, CDR2 FQGNSA, per germline. The V end was cut by 6 bases, the J end by 7 bases, with 18 bases between. CDR3 sequence: CASSSPDSINGELFF. CDR3 coding DNA: TGTGCCAGCAGTTCCCCGGACAGTATAAACGGGGAGCTGTTTTTT.

The chain has TRBV28 and TRBJ1-1; no definite D call. The CDR3 runs 12 residues. CDR1 MDHEN and CDR2 SYDVKM come from the germline V gene. Trimming removed 2 bases from V and 11 bases from J, with 12 bases in between. CDR3 sequence: CASSLRGVGAFF. In DNA, the CDR3 is TGTGCCAGCAGTTTAAGAGGAGTTGGCGCTTTCTTT. The variable domain in full, completed from reference TRBV28 and TRBJ1-1, reads DVKVTQSSRYLVKRTGEKVFLECVQDMDHENMFWYRQDPGLGLRLIYFSYDVKMKEKGDIPEGYSVSREKKERFSLILESASTNQTSMYLCASSLRGVGAFFGQGTRLTVV.

V and J are TRBV2 and TRBJ2-1; TRBD2 matches at 9 bases. Germline values: CDR1 SNHLY, CDR2 FYNNEI. The CDR3 totals 13 residues. V lost 6 bases and J lost 7; bases outside the gene matches: 4. CDR3 nucleotides: TGTGCCAGCAGCGTTAGCGGGAGTAATGAGCAGTTCTTC. It is translated as CASSVSGSNEQFF.

V gene TRBV11-3 combines with J gene TRBJ1-1, with D possibly TRBD1 on 6 matching bases. Germline V lookup: CDR1 SGHNT, CDR2 YENEEA. V lost 2 bases, J lost 6 bases, and 7 bases lay in between. The CDR3 loop spans 12 amino acids. CDR3 sequence reads: CASSLSGAEAFF. The CDR3 DNA is TGTGCCAGCAGCTTATCAGGGGCTGAAGCTTTCTTT.

The CDR3 nucleotides read TGTGCCAGCAGTTACACGGAGAACTATGGCTACACCTTC. Amino acids: CASSYTENYGYTF. The chain combines TRBV6-6 with TRBJ1-2, with unresolved D. This CDR3 contains 13 residues. V gave up 2 bases and J gave up 2 bases, with 6 bases separating them. Germline values: CDR1 MNHNY, CDR2 SVGAGI (reference sequence).

This clone occurred a few times. V and J are TRBV5-1 and TRBJ2-2; 7 bases line up with TRBD1. Trimming at V came to 5 bases and at J to 3 bases, leaving 4 bases not matched to a gene. Germline lookup yields CDR1 SGHRS and CDR2 YFSETQ. The CDR3 is made up of 14 amino acids. CDR3 sequence reads: CASRGQWDTGELFF. The CDR3 bases are TGCGCCAGCAGGGGACAGTGGGACACCGGGGAGCTGTTTTTT.

The chain has TRBV5-1 and TRBJ2-3, with D tentatively TRBD2 (5 bases). The V end was cut by 2 bases, the J end by 0 bases, with 10 bases between. There are 15 residues in the CDR3. Germline V gives CDR1 SGHRS, CDR2 YFSETQ. The CDR3 region has the DNA TGCGCCAGCAGCTTAGCGGATGCTAGCACAGATACGCAGTATTTT. Protein: CASSLADASTDTQYF.

The chain has TRBV19 and TRBJ1-3; 8 nucleotides agree with TRBD1. J lost 4 bases, V lost 5 bases, and 10 bases had no gene match. CDR1 and CDR2 (germline): LNHDA, SQIVND (reference sequence). The CDR3 length is 16 residues. In DNA, the CDR3 is TGTGCCAGTAGTGGGACAGGAGCGAATCGAGGAAACACCATATATTTT. This encodes CASSGTGANRGNTIYF.

J is TRBJ1-1 and V is TRBV28; tentatively, D is TRBD1 (5 bases). V lost 4 bases and J lost 0, with 12 bases in between. The CDR3 spans 15 residues. Germline V gene lookup returns CDR1 MDHEN and CDR2 SYDVKM. CDR3 DNA sequence: TGTGCCAGCAGTTACCAAGCAGGGATGAACACTGAAGCTTTCTTT. As protein: CASSYQAGMNTEAFF.

The rearrangement joins TRBV4-1 to TRBJ2-3; 9 positions agree with TRBD2. V lost 1 base and J lost 0; bases outside the gene matches: 8. CDR1 and CDR2 (germline): MGHRA, YSYEKL. CDR3 length: 18 residues. The DNA of the CDR3 is TGCGCCAGCAGCCAAGGGGGGGCTAGCGGGACCAGCACAGATACGCAGTATTTT. It translates to CASSQGGASGTSTDTQYF.

The V call is TRBV30, the J call TRBJ1-6, with unresolved D. The germline V gene encodes CDR1 GTSNPN and CDR2 SVGIG (reference sequence). This CDR3 has 13 amino acids. V was clipped by 6 bases and J by 4 bases, with 10 bases between them. The CDR3 bases are TGTGCCTGTCGAGGAGAGTATAATTCACCCCTCCACTTT. Its protein product is CACRGEYNSPLHF.

The DNA for the CDR3 is TGTGCCAGCAGTCGGCGGGACGGCACCGGGGAGCTGTTTTTT. It codes for CASSRRDGTGELFF. The V gene is TRBV6-6, the J gene TRBJ2-2, with D maybe TRBD2 (6 bases). The CDR3 loop spans 14 amino acids. Trimming took off 5 bases at V and 4 bases at J, with 11 bases between the two ends. Germline assignment: CDR1 MNHNY and CDR2 SVGAGI (reference sequence).